This paragraph reports one T cell receptor (beta chain). Its target is not known. The sample belongs to a study of cytomegalovirus exposure and HLA in healthy donors. General observations from the study: Reports indicated that the classifier achieved high specificity and sensitivity in diagnosing cytomegalovirus status. Rare sequences made up most TCRs, while some public TCRs were found in many donors.

Libraries were prepared by immunoSEQ multiplex PCR; TCRdb keeps only in-frame clonotypes and omits some of them. In the table there are about 130,000 clones, about 91% of which are singletons. V dropped 2 bases and J dropped 6; count of bases not matched to a gene: 10. CDR1 is SGHAT and CDR2 is FQNNGV in the germline V gene. The CDR3 runs 17 residues. Donors were drawn from the roughly 110-subject validation cohort, separate from the roughly 670-subject first cohort. Sequenced: PBMCs. The chain has TRBV11-2 and TRBJ2-1; TRBD1 matches at 10 bases. The sequence was collected from a woman aged 18-29 years in good health and CMV-seropositive. CDR3 loop: CASSLKAGTGDGNEQFF. The CDR3 DNA follows: TGTGCCAGCAGCTTAAAAGCCGGGACAGGGGACGGCAATGAGCAGTTCTTC.